The 26 T cell receptor beta chains given below trace back to one sample, sequenced in a study of T cells in Graves' hyperthyroidism and ophthalmopathy. RNA transcripts were the template for amplifying TCR beta CDR3 regions. A first-round RT-PCR of the TCR CDR3 used the HTBI primer set. TCRdb recomputed calls from the multiplex PCR reads with MiXCR, one row per CDR3 protein. The repertoire holds a few hundred thousand distinct CDR3 sequences, with 16% as singletons. Specimen: blood. The source is a middle-aged woman with Graves' ophthalmopathy.

This clonotype has at least ten counts. The rearrangement joins TRBV29-1 to TRBJ2-3; 10 bases fit TRBD1. Looked up from germline, CDR1 is SQVTM and CDR2 is ANQGSEA. This CDR3 contains 18 residues. V gave up 7 bases and J gave up 5 bases; unmatched junction bases: 21. CDR3 nucleotides: TGCAGCGCCGTTCCGACAGGGGGCCCGTCCGATTCGGGAGATACGCAGTATTTT. This gives the protein CSAVPTGGPSDSGDTQYF.

The chain links TRBV19 to TRBJ2-5, with D tentatively TRBD2 (6 bases). Germline CDR1 LNHDA, CDR2 SQIVND (reference sequence). The V and J ends lost 3 bases and 5 bases respectively, with 16 bases between them. The CDR3 totals 15 residues. CDR3 sequence: CASSIRGGAEETQYF. The CDR3, as DNA: TGTGCCAGTAGTATTCGGGGCGGGGCTGAGGAGACCCAGTACTTC.

This clonotype was detected many times. CDR3 sequence (DNA): TGTGCCAGCAGTTATCGGGGGGAAGTGGGCACCACCCACACGCAGTATTTT. Protein: CASSYRGEVGTTHTQYF. The chain uses TRBV6-1 and TRBJ2-3; TRBD2 matches at 7 bases. Germline V gene data show CDR1 as MNHNS and CDR2 as SASEGT. This CDR3 spans 17 amino acids. The V and J ends lost 5 bases and 9 bases, in that order; junction bases with no gene match: 20.

This clonotype has ten or more counts. This chain links TRBV11-2 with TRBJ2-1; D may be TRBD1 (5 bases). V was shortened by 3 bases and J by 4 bases, with 7 bases between the two germline ends. The germline CDR1 and CDR2 sequences are SGHAT and FQNNGV. This CDR3 comprises 13 residues. This CDR3 reads CASSLTAYNEQFF. CDR3 nucleotides: TGTGCCAGCAGCTTGACAGCTTACAATGAGCAGTTCTTC. Filled out from reference TRBV11-2 and TRBJ2-1, the complete variable domain reads EAGVAQSPRYKIIEKRQSVAFWCNPISGHATLYWYQQILGQGPKLLIQFQNNGVVDDSQLPKDRFSAERLKGVDSTLKIQPAKLEDSAVYLCASSLTAYNEQFFGPGTRLTVL.

This clonotype was counted many times. This chain uses TRBV3-1 with TRBJ2-6, with TRBD2 as a possible D gene (5 bases). The V end lost 9 bases, the J end lost 4 bases, and 16 bases lay between the germline ends. CDR1 is LGHDT and CDR2 is YNNKEL in the germline V gene (reference sequence). The length of the CDR3 is 15 residues. CDR3 coding DNA: TGTGCCAGTACTCACGGGGAGACGGGGGCCAACGTCCTGACTTTC. This codes for CASTHGETGANVLTF.

This clonotype has ten or more counts. This sequence joins TRBV6-1 and TRBJ1-1; D is ambiguous. V was shortened by 5 bases and J by 2 bases, with 12 bases between the two germline ends. CDR1 is MNHNS, CDR2 SASEGT, per germline. The CDR3 totals 14 residues. The CDR3 loop reads CASSYSRSNTEAFF. The CDR3 DNA follows: TGTGCCAGCAGTTATAGTAGGAGTAACACTGAAGCTTTCTTT.

This clonotype has a single count. A much larger clone lies one base from this, so it may be a read error. This chain links TRBV6-1 with TRBJ2-7, with TRBD2 identical over 7 bases. The germline gives CDR1 MNHNS, CDR2 SASEGT. After removal of 6 bases from V and 6 bases from J, the junction contained 17 bases not matched to a gene. This CDR3 contains 16 residues. This chain's CDR3 is CASRQPALRTRLEQYF. The CDR3 bases are TGTGCCAGCAGACAACCCGCTCTACGGACTAGACTCGAGCAGTACTTC.

Only a few counts were recorded for this clonotype. The genes are TRBV6-5 and TRBJ1-1; D call uncertain. The CDR3 is 15 amino acids. The germline V and J ends were trimmed by 0 bases and 0 bases, with 8 bases remaining between them. CDR1 and CDR2 from the germline V gene are MNHEY and SVGAGI. CDR3 in amino acids: CASSYSVSVNTEAFF. CDR3 DNA: TGTGCCAGCAGTTACTCGGTGTCAGTGAACACTGAAGCTTTCTTT.

This clonotype was observed many times. The chain recombines TRBV7-8 with TRBJ1-5; D remains ambiguous. The germline gives CDR1 SGHVS, CDR2 FQNEAQ. The CDR3 has 14 residues. The ends were cut back, 1 base at V and 8 bases at J, with 12 bases in the middle. This CDR3 is CASSLVRGREPQHF. CDR3 DNA: TGTGCCAGCAGCTTAGTTCGAGGGAGGGAGCCCCAGCATTTT.

The CDR3: CASSHIGLNTQYF. DNA of the CDR3: TGTGCCAGCAGCCATATCGGACTAAATACGCAGTATTTT. The rearrangement uses TRBV14 and TRBJ2-3, with D maybe TRBD2 (6 bases). Per germline, CDR1 SGHDN and CDR2 FVKESK. The CDR3 contains 13 residues. Trimming shortened V by 3 bases and J by 7 bases, and 11 bases separated the two germline ends.

Only a few counts were recorded for this clonotype. The chain employs TRBV27 and TRBJ1-2; D unclear. The germline V gene has CDR1 MNHEY and CDR2 SMNVEV (reference sequence). The V gene lost 9 bases and the J gene lost 8 bases, with 19 bases spanning the gap. The CDR3 has 13 residues. CDR3 DNA sequence: TGTGCCAGTTCCCCGGCGGACCCCTGGGGCTACACCTTC. This codes for CASSPADPWGYTF.

The chain uses TRBV4-1 and TRBJ2-4; possible D gene TRBD2, 5 bases. The length of the CDR3 is 17 residues. V lost 4 bases to trimming and J lost 4 bases, with 20 bases between them. Germline-derived CDR1 and CDR2 are MGHRA and YSYEKL. CDR3 sequence reads: CASSPNEGRDRKNIQYF. In nucleotides, the CDR3 is TGCGCCAGCAGCCCCAATGAGGGAAGGGATCGTAAAAACATTCAGTACTTC.

This clonotype was seen ten or more times. This chain connects TRBV20-1 to TRBJ1-3; D unresolved. Germline V gene sequence: CDR1 DFQATT, CDR2 SNEGSKA (reference sequence). Between the trimmed V and J ends, which lost 6 bases and 2 bases, there was a span of 14 bases. The CDR3 spans 14 residues. CDR3 nucleotides: TGCAGTGCAGTTGGTGTAGGTGCTGGAAACACCATATATTTT. Translated, it gives CSAVGVGAGNTIYF.

This clonotype was recorded at least ten times. The chain uses TRBV20-1 and TRBJ2-1; 10 bases line up with TRBD2. The V and J ends lost 0 bases and 5 bases, in that order; junction bases with no gene match: 10. This CDR3 is built from 17 residues. Per the germline V gene, CDR1 is DFQATT and CDR2 is SNEGSKA (reference sequence). CDR3 in DNA: TGCAGTGCTAGAGATCCCTATCTAGCGGGAGCAAACAATGAGCAGTTCTTC. Amino acid sequence: CSARDPYLAGANNEQFF.

This clonotype was detected only once. This sequence joins TRBV4-1 and TRBJ2-1; TRBD2 is a possible D gene (6 bases). Germline V gene sequence: CDR1 MGHRA, CDR2 YSYEKL. The ends were cut back, 1 base at V and 4 bases at J, with 17 bases in the middle. The CDR3 spans 17 residues. The CDR3 is CASSQAKAGTAYNEQFF. CDR3 sequence (DNA): TGCGCCAGCAGCCAAGCGAAGGCGGGGACGGCGTACAATGAGCAGTTCTTC.

This clonotype was seen a few times. A read error may be the cause here, since a much bigger clone is one base away. V usage is TRBV25-1 and J usage is TRBJ2-5, with 8 bases aligning to TRBD1. The V and J ends lost 3 bases and 6 bases, in that order; junction bases with no gene match: 3. The germline gives CDR1 MGHDK, CDR2 SYGVNS. The CDR3 contains 13 residues. DNA of the CDR3: TGTGCCAGCAGTGATCAGGGGGCGAAGACCCAGTACTTC. Encoded protein: CASSDQGAKTQYF. Drawing the rest from reference TRBV25-1 and TRBJ2-5, the complete variable domain is EADIYQTPRYLVIGTGKKITLECSQTMGHDKMYWYQQDPGMELHLIHYSYGVNSTEKGDLSSESTVSRIRTEHFPLTLESARPSHTSQYLCASSDQGAKTQYFGPGTRLLVL.

A note on this clonotype: The germline gene is not matched at one end of the junction; a read error may be the cause. CDR3 sequence (DNA): TGTGCCAGCAGTCTAGCGGGAGGAGCCTACGCGCAGTACTTC. Translation gives CASSLAGGAYAQYF. The chain uses TRBV28 and TRBJ2-7, with 11 nucleotides matching TRBD2. Looked up from germline, CDR1 is MDHEN and CDR2 is SYDVKM. The CDR3 is 14 residues long.

Details on this clonotype: A much larger clone differs by one base, so this may be a read error. This chain joins TRBV13 and TRBJ1-1; no clear D. Germline CDR1 and CDR2: PRHDT and FYEKMQ (reference sequence). The CDR3 runs to 15 residues. CDR3 residues: CASSDPGPPNTEGFF. CDR3 in DNA: TGTGCCAGCAGTGACCCGGGCCCGCCGAACACTGAAGGTTTCTTT.

The sample holds many counts of this clonotype. This chain links TRBV6-1 with TRBJ1-1; D is uncertain. There are 15 residues in the CDR3. CDR1 and CDR2 (germline): MNHNS, SASEGT. Trimming left V 4 bases short and J 0 bases short, with 12 bases between. The CDR3 loop is CASSVRQLMNTEAFF. The DNA for the CDR3 is TGTGCCAGCAGTGTCAGGCAGCTCATGAACACTGAAGCTTTCTTT.

This chain links TRBV5-1 with TRBJ2-1; the match to TRBD2 covers 11 bases. CDR3 length equals 16 residues. The V and J ends lost 0 bases and 8 bases, in that order; junction bases with no gene match: 7. Germline-derived CDR1 and CDR2 are SGHRS and YFSETQ. CDR3 nucleotides: TGCGCCAGCAGCTTGGCCGGGACTAGCGGTCGGTATGAGCAGTTCTTC. Its protein product is CASSLAGTSGRYEQFF.

There are a few counts of this clonotype. The rearrangement links TRBV9 to TRBJ2-7, with 12 bases lining up with TRBD2. The CDR3 totals 17 residues. The V gene end was trimmed by 2 bases and the J gene end by 2 bases; junction bases not matched to a gene: 8. Germline V gives CDR1 SGDLS, CDR2 YYNGEE. The chain's CDR3 is CASSVPRTSGETYEQYF. As DNA, the CDR3 is TGTGCCAGCAGCGTCCCAAGGACTAGCGGGGAAACCTACGAGCAGTACTTC.

The gene calls are TRBV4-1 and TRBJ1-5, with D possibly being TRBD1 (5 bases). Per germline, CDR1 MGHRA and CDR2 YSYEKL. The V end lost 1 base, the J end lost 3 bases, and 13 bases lay between the germline ends. The CDR3 totals 16 residues. The CDR3 nucleotides read TGCGCCAGCAGCCAAGTAGAAGGGGACCTCAATCAGCCCCAGCATTTT. This sequence encodes CASSQVEGDLNQPQHF.

Comment on this clonotype: A much larger clone differs by one base, so this may be a read error. The rearrangement joins TRBV4-1 to TRBJ2-7, with D tentatively TRBD2 (5 bases). With the DNA end fitting TRBJ2-1 better, the J assignment may be wrong. The germline V gene encodes CDR1 MGHRA and CDR2 YSYEKL. This CDR3 spans 15 amino acids. The DNA of the CDR3 is TGCGCCAGCAGCCAAGCGTGGGGAGAAGTATACGAGCAGTTCTTC. Amino acid sequence: CASSQAWGEVYEQFF.

In this sample, this clonotype turned up a few times. The chain combines TRBV11-2 with TRBJ1-1; 7 bases fit TRBD1. Trimming removed 7 bases from V and 4 bases from J; junction bases left unmatched: 9. The CDR3 has 14 amino acids. Germline lookup yields CDR1 SGHAT and CDR2 FQNNGV. CDR3 sequence (DNA): TGTGCCAGCACCCTCTGGGCAGGGGGCACTGAAGCTTTCTTT. Translating gives CASTLWAGGTEAFF.

V gene TRBV2 combines with J gene TRBJ1-3; perhaps TRBD1 as D (5 bases). V lost 6 bases to trimming and J lost 2 bases, with 8 bases between them. This CDR3 region has 13 residues. In germline, CDR1 is SNHLY, CDR2 FYNNEI. CDR3 coding DNA: TGTGCCAGCAGAGGGGACGCTGGAAACACCATATATTTT. This encodes CASRGDAGNTIYF.

The CDR3 DNA follows: TGCGCCAGCAGCCCCCCCCGACAGGGTAAAGGAAACACCATATATTTT. Protein sequence: CASSPPRQGKGNTIYF. The genes are TRBV4-1 and TRBJ1-3; 7 bases map to TRBD1. Per the germline V gene, CDR1 is MGHRA and CDR2 is YSYEKL. The CDR3 loop spans 16 amino acids. V lost 4 bases to trimming and J lost 4 bases; unmatched junction nucleotides: 10.